What follows are 29 T cell receptor beta chains derived from one specimen sequenced in a study of shared clonotypes between healthy human individuals. Libraries were prepared by immunoSEQ multiplex PCR; TCRdb keeps only in-frame clonotypes and omits some of them. The sample consists of more than 2 million clones, approximately 94% of them appearing once. Sequenced sample: naive CD4+ T cells sorted from blood. As to subset: CD45RA+ positively selected. The receptors here all came from a man aged 18 to 30 in good health.

The J gene is TRBJ2-5, the V gene TRBV20-1, with unresolved D. Germline-derived CDR1 and CDR2 are DFQATT and SNEGSKA (reference sequence). The CDR3 covers 10 residues. The ends were cut back, 5 bases at V and 8 bases at J, with 9 bases in the middle. The CDR3 protein is CSAQGDTQYF. The DNA of the CDR3 is TGCAGTGCTCAAGGAGACACCCAGTACTTC.

This chain joins TRBV29-1 and TRBJ2-7; 10 nucleotides match TRBD2. This CDR3 is built from 14 residues. Germline CDR1 SQVTM, CDR2 ANQGSEA. Trimming cost V 6 bases and J 3 bases; bases outside gene matches: 8. The CDR3 DNA is TGCAGCGTCCGTGAGGGACTAGCGTTCTACGAGCAGTACTTC. This sequence encodes CSVREGLAFYEQYF.

Comment on this clone: Different DNA sequences within this sample yield the same CDR3. The chain joins TRBV5-1 to TRBJ2-5; TRBD1 matches 8 bases. CDR3 size: 13 residues. The J segment lost 0 bases and the V segment lost 6 bases, leaving 1 base of the junction unmatched. Germline values: CDR1 SGHRS, CDR2 YFSETQ. The CDR3 sequence is CASNRGYQETQYF. The CDR3 nucleotides read TGCGCCAGCAACAGGGGGTACCAAGAGACCCAGTACTTC.

The CDR3 nucleotides are TGCGCCAGCAGCCAAGGTCGAGCTAGCATGGCCGGGGAGCTGTTTTTT. Translated: CASSQGRASMAGELFF. This rearrangement joins TRBV4-3 to TRBJ2-2; possibly TRBD2 for D (5 bases). The V end was cut by 1 base, the J end by 6 bases, with 15 bases between. Germline V gene sequence: CDR1 LGHNA, CDR2 YSLEER. CDR3 length: 16 residues.

The rearrangement joins TRBV7-9 to TRBJ2-1, with TRBD1 as a possible D gene (5 bases). The V gene lost 1 base and the J gene lost 4 bases, with 8 bases spanning the gap. This CDR3 is 14 amino acids long. The germline V gene has CDR1 SEHNR and CDR2 FQNEAQ (reference sequence). The CDR3 protein is CASSLGQSYNEQFF. CDR3 DNA: TGTGCCAGCAGCTTAGGACAGTCTTACAATGAGCAGTTCTTC.

J is TRBJ2-7 and V is TRBV5-4; 14 positions agree with TRBD2. J was trimmed by 2 bases and V by 4 bases; bases with no gene match: 8. The CDR3 has 17 residues. Germline-derived CDR1 and CDR2 are SGHNT and YYREEE (reference sequence). CDR3 nucleotides: TGTGCCAGCAGCCCGGGACTAGCGGGAGTGGGGGCCTACGAGCAGTACTTC. Its protein is CASSPGLAGVGAYEQYF.

This chain joins TRBV29-1 and TRBJ1-1; D uncertain. The germline CDR1 and CDR2 sequences are SQVTM and ANQGSEA. V lost 3 bases to trimming and J lost 3 bases, with 11 bases between them. The CDR3 covers 13 residues. CDR3 DNA: TGCAGCGTTGAGGACCTTAGGGACACTGAAGCTTTCTTT. It encodes CSVEDLRDTEAFF.

Concerning this clone: One junction end does not reproduce the germline sequence, and a read error may be involved. This chain uses TRBV2 with TRBJ1-1, with D maybe TRBD1 (6 bases). CDR1 is SNHLY and CDR2 is FYNNEI in the germline V gene. The CDR3 spans 14 residues. As DNA, the CDR3 is TGTGCCAGCAGCGCCACGGGGGCGAACTCTGAAGCTTTCTTT. It translates to CASSATGANSEAFF.

Here the CDR3 reads CAISESGSREQYF. The CDR3 nucleotides are TGTGCCATCAGTGAGTCGGGGTCTCGGGAGCAGTACTTC. The chain links TRBV10-3 to TRBJ2-7; D gene unclear. V was shortened by 0 bases and J by 7 bases, with 10 bases between the two germline ends. CDR3 size: 13 residues. Germline V gives CDR1 ENHRY, CDR2 SYGVKD.

This chain uses TRBV7-2 with TRBJ2-3, with 8 bases fitting TRBD2. CDR3 length: 19 amino acids. CDR1 is SGHTA and CDR2 is FQGNSA in the germline V gene. The V gene end was trimmed by 5 bases and the J gene end by 4 bases; junction bases not matched to a gene: 20. The CDR3 region has the DNA TGTGCCAGCAGCCCTTGGGCCGGGAGGGCCAGATCAGTGCCAGATACGCAGTATTTT. Protein product: CASSPWAGRARSVPDTQYF.

V is TRBV7-9 and J is TRBJ2-2; D tentatively fits TRBD1 or TRBD2 (5 bases each). Germline-derived CDR1 and CDR2 are SEHNR and FQNEAQ (reference sequence). The CDR3 consists of 17 residues. V was pared by 7 bases and J by 5 bases, with 23 bases between. The CDR3: CASTPSSGGWGTGELFF. The CDR3 coding sequence is TGTGCCAGCACCCCTTCCTCCGGCGGGTGGGGGACCGGGGAGCTGTTTTTT.

The V call is TRBV5-1, the J call TRBJ1-1; D gene ambiguous. The germline CDR1 and CDR2 sequences are SGHRS and YFSETQ. V was cut by 0 bases and J by 0 bases, with 12 bases left in between. The CDR3 runs to 16 residues. The CDR3 spells CASSLAAGLMNTEAFF. The CDR3 DNA sequence: TGCGCCAGCAGCTTGGCCGCAGGCCTCATGAACACTGAAGCTTTCTTT.

V usage is TRBV5-1 and J usage is TRBJ2-1; D uncertain. From germline, CDR1 is SGHRS and CDR2 YFSETQ. The V end was cut by 0 bases, the J end by 0 bases, with 13 bases between. The CDR3 has 17 residues. In DNA, the CDR3 is TGCGCCAGCAGCTTGGGGTCCAAGTTCAGCTCCTACAATGAGCAGTTCTTC. It is translated as CASSLGSKFSSYNEQFF.

The chain carries TRBV7-8 and TRBJ2-7; 8 bases line up with TRBD2. V gave up 0 bases and J gave up 3 bases; unmatched junction bases: 13. Germline CDR1 and CDR2: SGHVS and FQNEAQ. CDR3 size: 18 residues. The CDR3 nucleotides are TGTGCCAGCAGCTTAGCGCCAAGCGGGACTAGGAACGTCTACGAGCAGTACTTC. Translating gives CASSLAPSGTRNVYEQYF. The variable domain in full, with the rest retrieved from reference TRBV7-8 and TRBJ2-7, is GAGVSQSPRYKVAKRGQDVALRCDPISGHVSLFWYQQALGQGPEFLTYFQNEAQLDKSGLPSDRFFAERPEGSVSTLKIQRTQQEDSAVYLCASSLAPSGTRNVYEQYFGPGTRLTVT.

CDR3 in amino acids: CASSQEQGNTIYF. As DNA, the CDR3 is TGCGCCAGCAGCCAAGAACAGGGAAACACCATATATTTT. The J gene is TRBJ1-3, the V gene TRBV4-3; unclear D gene. The V gene's germline CDR1 is LGHNA and CDR2 YSLEER. V gave up 0 bases and J gave up 4 bases, with 4 bases separating them. The CDR3 is made up of 13 amino acids.

The rearrangement links TRBV13 to TRBJ2-3; D is undetermined. This CDR3 has 14 amino acids. The germline CDR1 and CDR2 sequences are PRHDT and FYEKMQ (reference sequence). V dropped 5 bases and J dropped 4 bases, with 13 bases sitting between them. The CDR3 DNA reads as TGTGCCAGCAGCGAATCTAGTAGGTCAGATACGCAGTATTTT. Translating it yields CASSESSRSDTQYF.

V and J are TRBV5-1 and TRBJ2-3; D possibly matches TRBD1 or TRBD2 (5 bases each). The germline gives CDR1 SGHRS, CDR2 YFSETQ. This CDR3 region has 15 residues. The V and J ends lost 5 bases and 3 bases respectively, with 16 bases between them. The CDR3 reads CASSDYGGPTDTQYF. The CDR3 DNA is TGCGCCAGCAGTGATTATGGGGGTCCGACAGATACGCAGTATTTT.

The V and J genes are TRBV2 and TRBJ2-2; TRBD2 might be the D (5 bases). CDR1 is SNHLY, CDR2 FYNNEI, per germline. The ends were cut back, 6 bases at V and 6 bases at J, with 8 bases in the middle. CDR3 size: 12 residues. CDR3 protein: CASSLAAGELFF. The CDR3 DNA reads TGTGCCAGCAGCCTAGCCGCCGGGGAGCTGTTTTTT.

The chain carries TRBV18 and TRBJ1-6, with a possible D match to TRBD1 (6 bases). This CDR3 region has 16 residues. V shed 4 bases and J shed 9 bases, with 19 bases lying between them. The germline CDR1 and CDR2 sequences are KGHSH and LQKENI. The CDR3 coding sequence is TGTGCCAGCTCACTCGCCGACAGGTCTGGGAGTTCACCCCTCCACTTT. This encodes CASSLADRSGSSPLHF.

The chain combines TRBV25-1 with TRBJ2-5; D might be TRBD1 or TRBD2, each matching 5 bases. This CDR3 is built from 16 residues. Germline CDR1 MGHDK, CDR2 SYGVNS. V gave up 3 bases and J gave up 5 bases, with 19 bases separating them. The CDR3 DNA reads as TGTGCCAGCAGTGACCTAGGCGCGGGTGAGGGGGAGACCCAGTACTTC. It is translated as CASSDLGAGEGETQYF.

The chain's CDR3 is CASSTGGTGGGYTF. CDR3 bases: TGTGCCAGTAGTACCGGGGGAACAGGGGGTGGCTACACCTTC. The genes are TRBV19 and TRBJ1-2, with TRBD1 identical over 8 bases. Per germline, CDR1 LNHDA and CDR2 SQIVND (reference sequence). The CDR3 sequence is 14 residues long. Trimming removed 4 bases from V and 7 bases from J; junction bases left unmatched: 8.

The chain couples TRBV30 to TRBJ1-5; the D is unclear. V was trimmed by 5 bases and J by 0 bases, leaving 14 bases between them. This CDR3 has 15 amino acids. Germline V gene data show CDR1 as GTSNPN and CDR2 as SVGIG (reference sequence). The CDR3 DNA reads as TGTGCCTGGGGTTCAGTTGTTTATAGCAATCAGCCCCAGCATTTT. This sequence encodes CAWGSVVYSNQPQHF.

Comments on this clone: Other DNA sequences in the same sample also yield this CDR3. This chain connects TRBV18 to TRBJ1-6, with 8 nucleotides matching TRBD1. CDR1 and CDR2 (germline): KGHSH, LQKENI. This CDR3 has 16 amino acids. V lost 3 bases and J lost 0; bases outside the gene matches: 1. CDR3 sequence (DNA): TGTGCCAGCTCACCCACAGGGGGCTCCTATAATTCACCCCTCCACTTT. It translates to CASSPTGGSYNSPLHF.

The chain uses TRBV19 and TRBJ2-1; 12 nucleotides agree with TRBD2. This CDR3 spans 13 amino acids. Looked up from germline, CDR1 is LNHDA and CDR2 is SQIVND (reference sequence). V gave up 8 bases and J gave up 8 bases; unmatched junction bases: 4. For the CDR3, the DNA is TGTGCCAGTGCCCGACTAGCGGGGGATGAGCAGTTCTTC. This encodes CASARLAGDEQFF.

V is TRBV6-6 and J is TRBJ1-5; D remains ambiguous. CDR3 length: 13 amino acids. Per the germline V gene, CDR1 is MNHNY and CDR2 is SVGAGI (reference sequence). V gave up 6 bases and J gave up 7 bases, with 13 bases separating them. This CDR3 is CASSRSGEQPQHF. The CDR3 nucleotides are TGTGCCAGCAGCCGGAGCGGGGAACAGCCCCAGCATTTT.

The chain combines TRBV5-6 with TRBJ1-2; D is undetermined. The germline V gene has CDR1 SGHDT and CDR2 YYEEEE. V was shortened by 1 base and J by 2 bases, with 9 bases between the two germline ends. The CDR3 runs 14 residues. CDR3 sequence: CASSLSDPNYGYTF. For the CDR3, the DNA is TGTGCCAGCAGCTTGAGCGACCCAAACTATGGCTACACCTTC.

This rearrangement joins TRBV5-1 to TRBJ1-5; D may be TRBD1 (5 bases). V lost 4 bases and J 3 bases, leaving 17 bases between the germline ends. This CDR3 is 16 amino acids long. Germline lookup yields CDR1 SGHRS and CDR2 YFSETQ. CDR3 sequence (DNA): TGCGCCAGCAGCCCGGGGGGGTCCCAATCCAATCAGCCCCAGCATTTT. Protein product: CASSPGGSQSNQPQHF.

This chain joins TRBV28 and TRBJ2-6; D is unresolved. The CDR3 length is 16 residues. Germline values: CDR1 MDHEN, CDR2 SYDVKM. Trimming stripped 5 bases from V and 2 bases from J, with 13 bases between. The CDR3 reads CASSPLRLAGANVLTF. The CDR3 DNA sequence: TGTGCCAGCAGTCCCCTTAGGTTGGCTGGGGCCAACGTCCTGACTTTC.

Concerning this clone: Other nucleotide sequences in the sample specify the same CDR3. The chain recombines TRBV5-1 with TRBJ1-1; no clear D gene. V was clipped by 0 bases and J by 2 bases, with 8 bases between them. Germline V gives CDR1 SGHRS, CDR2 YFSETQ. The CDR3 covers 14 residues. CDR3 in DNA: TGCGCCAGCAGCTTGGACTCAACTAACACTGAAGCTTTCTTT. Translating it yields CASSLDSTNTEAFF.